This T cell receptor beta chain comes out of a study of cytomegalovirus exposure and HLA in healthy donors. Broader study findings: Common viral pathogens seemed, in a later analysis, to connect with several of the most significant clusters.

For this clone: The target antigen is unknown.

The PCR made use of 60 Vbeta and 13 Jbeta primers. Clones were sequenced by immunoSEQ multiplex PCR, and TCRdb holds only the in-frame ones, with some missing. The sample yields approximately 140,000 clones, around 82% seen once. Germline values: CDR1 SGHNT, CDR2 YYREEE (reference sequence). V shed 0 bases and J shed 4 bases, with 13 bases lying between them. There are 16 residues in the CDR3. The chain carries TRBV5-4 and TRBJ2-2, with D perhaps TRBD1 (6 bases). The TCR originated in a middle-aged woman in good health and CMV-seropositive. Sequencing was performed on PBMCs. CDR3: CASSLGRGSATGELFF. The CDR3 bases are TGTGCCAGCAGCTTGGGCAGGGGTTCGGCCACCGGGGAGCTGTTTTTT.